The subject of this entry is one TCR beta chain. The sample originates from a study of cytomegalovirus exposure and HLA in healthy donors. Germline V gene data show CDR1 as LNHDA and CDR2 as SQIVND (reference sequence). V dropped 7 bases and J dropped 2 bases, with 15 bases sitting between them. The CDR3 loop spans 15 amino acids. Both 60 Vbeta primers and 13 Jbeta primers went into the PCR. Repertoires were generated with immunoSEQ multiplex PCR, while TCRdb's copy carries only in-frame clones and drops some. The sample consists of 150,000 to 170,000 clones, roughly 77% of them appearing once. This receptor was identified in a man between 25 and 39 years old in good health and CMV-seropositive. The sequencing sample was made of PBMCs. The genes are TRBV19 and TRBJ2-1; D not resolved. In DNA, the CDR3 is TGTGCCAGTAATTCCTTAGTCAGGCCCTACAATGAGCAGTTCTTC. Translated, it gives CASNSLVRPYNEQFF. Drawing the rest from reference TRBV19 and TRBJ2-1, the complete variable domain is DGGITQSPKYLFRKEGQNVTLSCEQNLNHDAMYWYRQDPGQGLRLIYYSQIVNDFQKGDIAEGYSVSREKKESFPLTVTSAQKNPTAFYLCASNSLVRPYNEQFFGPGTRLTVL.